This TCR beta chain is from a study of OX40 agonist ivuxolimab in advanced cancers. The V gene's germline CDR1 is SGDLS and CDR2 YYNGEE. V lost 1 base and J 0 bases, leaving 8 bases between the germline ends. CDR3 size: 16 residues. Sequencing used immunoSEQ multiplex PCR; TCRdb keeps in-frame clones, though not all of them. This sample has approximately 56,000 clones, with approximately 87% found just once. Material: CD4+ or CD8+ T cells sorted from blood, obtained in a trial of the OX40 agonist ivuxolimab. The chain joins TRBV9 to TRBJ2-6, with a tentative D call TRBD1 (5 bases). This receptor was obtained from an adult with an advanced solid tumor such as melanoma, head and neck, liver or kidney cancer. This CDR3 reads CASSVRGFSGANVLTF. For the CDR3, the DNA is TGTGCCAGCAGCGTAAGGGGATTCTCTGGGGCCAACGTCCTGACTTTC.